A single sample is the source of the 20 T cell receptor beta chains below, sequenced in a study of T cell responses to AZD1222 COVID-19 vaccine. Clones were read by immunoSEQ multiplex PCR, and TCRdb kept only the in-frame ones, dropping some. Of about 150,000 clones in the sample, more than 90% were seen once. The specimen comprised peripheral blood, sampled on day 0 of AZD1222 vaccination. All receptors derive from an adult in good health.

This clone came up once. The chain uses TRBV6-2 or TRBV6-3 and TRBJ1-2; weak D call: TRBD1 (5 bases). CDR1 is MNHEY, CDR2 SVGEGT, per germline. The CDR3 length is 13 residues. Trimming removed 2 bases from V and 2 bases from J, with 6 bases in between. CDR3 coding DNA: TGTGCCAGCAGTTACAGGGACAACTATGGCTACACCTTC. Translating gives CASSYRDNYGYTF.

The rearrangement joins TRBV30 to TRBJ2-1, with no clear D. This CDR3 comprises 15 residues. The V end was cut by 2 bases, the J end by 1 base, with 12 bases between. Germline CDR1 reads GTSNPN; CDR2 reads SVGIG (reference sequence). CDR3 bases: TGTGCCTGGAGTAGACCCCATGGGTCCTACAATGAGCAGTTCTTC. Translation: CAWSRPHGSYNEQFF.

The V and J genes are TRBV28 and TRBJ2-4; possibly TRBD2 for D (5 bases). The V end was cut by 5 bases, the J end by 3 bases, with 14 bases between. Germline loops: CDR1 MDHEN, CDR2 SYDVKM. The CDR3 sequence is 15 residues long. The CDR3 region has the DNA TGTGCCAGCAGTCGCCCGGGGATCGGCAAAAACATTCAGTACTTC. This gives the protein CASSRPGIGKNIQYF. The full variable domain, with the rest looked up from reference TRBV28 and TRBJ2-4, is DVKVTQSSRYLVKRTGEKVFLECVQDMDHENMFWYRQDPGLGLRLIYFSYDVKMKEKGDIPEGYSVSREKKERFSLILESASTNQTSMYLCASSRPGIGKNIQYFGAGTRLSVL.

The V call is TRBV5-1, the J call TRBJ2-1; D unclear. This CDR3 region has 15 residues. The germline V gene encodes CDR1 SGHRS and CDR2 YFSETQ. V lost 5 bases and J lost 10, with 22 bases in between. As DNA, the CDR3 is TGCGCCAGCAGTCGGGTGTCACTCGGAATCCGCGAGCAGTTCTTC. Amino acids: CASSRVSLGIREQFF.

The chain is built from TRBV12-3 or TRBV12-4 and TRBJ1-4; D is ambiguous. The length of the CDR3 is 13 residues. V was shortened by 1 base and J by 8 bases, with 8 bases between the two germline ends. DNA for the CDR3: TGTGCCAGCAGTTTAGGGGTTTTCGAAAAACTGTTTTTT. Its protein product is CASSLGVFEKLFF.

Of note for this clone: An end of the junction does not agree with germline; a read error may underlie this. The V and J genes are TRBV19 and TRBJ2-2; 7 bases fit TRBD1. Germline CDR1 is LNHDA and CDR2 is SQIVND (reference sequence). The CDR3 loop spans 16 amino acids. CDR3 residues: CTSSPPPGQHTGELFF. CDR3 DNA: TGTACCAGTAGTCCGCCTCCGGGACAGCACACCGGGGAGCTGTTTTTT.

The chain recombines TRBV30 with TRBJ1-1; no definite D call. Germline V CDR1 and CDR2: GTSNPN, SVGIG (reference sequence). V shed 4 bases and J shed 3 bases, with 12 bases lying between them. The CDR3 length is 13 residues. The CDR3 sequence: CAWTVRLYTEAFF. The CDR3 region has the DNA TGTGCCTGGACTGTTCGCCTATACACTGAAGCTTTCTTT.

The CDR3 DNA reads as TGTGCCAGCTCACCGGGACAGGCAAGCAATCAGCCCCAGCATTTT. Protein product: CASSPGQASNQPQHF. This chain connects TRBV18 to TRBJ1-5; TRBD1 matches 8 bases. CDR3 size: 15 residues. J was trimmed by 1 base and V by 3 bases; bases with no gene match: 2. The germline V gene encodes CDR1 KGHSH and CDR2 LQKENI.

This chain links TRBV7-9 with TRBJ2-3; possibly TRBD2 for D (5 bases). The CDR3 covers 16 residues. V was shortened by 0 bases and J by 0 bases, with 10 bases between the two germline ends. Germline V lookup: CDR1 SEHNR, CDR2 FQNEAQ (reference sequence). The DNA for the CDR3 is TGTGCCAGCAGCTTAGCAGGAGGCGCTAGCACAGATACGCAGTATTTT. Amino acids: CASSLAGGASTDTQYF.

The chain uses TRBV6-2 or TRBV6-3 and TRBJ1-5; D is ambiguous. Per germline, CDR1 MNHEY and CDR2 SVGEGT. The CDR3 is 13 amino acids. V was shortened by 6 bases and J by 6 bases, with 12 bases between the two germline ends. CDR3 in amino acids: CASSSVGGQPQHF. DNA for the CDR3: TGTGCCAGCAGCTCCGTAGGTGGTCAGCCCCAGCATTTT.

The chain has TRBV2 and TRBJ2-5; TRBD1 might be the D (5 bases). V was clipped by 8 bases and J by 5 bases, with 15 bases between them. This CDR3 has 13 residues. Looked up from germline, CDR1 is SNHLY and CDR2 is FYNNEI. The DNA of the CDR3 is TGTGCCAGCCCAAAGGGGATGGGGGAGACCCAGTACTTC. Its translation: CASPKGMGETQYF.

The rearrangement uses TRBV5-4 and TRBJ1-1; possible D gene TRBD1, 5 bases. Germline CDR1 SGHNT, CDR2 YYREEE (reference sequence). The CDR3 runs 15 residues. V was pared by 4 bases and J by 4 bases, with 17 bases between. The CDR3 reads CASSPPRVEFTEAFF. The CDR3 DNA reads as TGTGCCAGCAGCCCGCCCAGGGTCGAGTTCACTGAAGCTTTCTTT.

Remarks on this clone: One base away lies a much larger clone, so this may be a sequencing read error. This CDR3 is CASSRDSMNTEAFF. The CDR3 DNA is TGTGCCAGTAGTAGGGACAGCATGAACACTGAAGCTTTCTTT. This rearrangement joins TRBV19 to TRBJ1-1, with 7 bases identical to TRBD1. This CDR3 comprises 14 residues. After removal of 4 bases from V and 0 bases from J, the junction contained 2 bases not matched to a gene. Germline V lookup: CDR1 LNHDA, CDR2 SQIVND (reference sequence).

The chain recombines TRBV18 with TRBJ1-3; 7 bases agree with TRBD1. Germline V gene sequence: CDR1 KGHSH, CDR2 LQKENI. The CDR3 extends over 16 amino acids. V lost 8 bases, J lost 2 bases, and 12 bases stayed unmatched. The CDR3 sequence is CASLSIQGSTGNTIYF. The CDR3 nucleotides are TGTGCCAGCCTTAGCATACAGGGGTCAACTGGAAACACCATATATTTT.

This chain links TRBV27 with TRBJ2-5, with 7 bases aligning to TRBD2. V gave up 8 bases and J gave up 5 bases; unmatched junction bases: 8. In germline, CDR1 is MNHEY, CDR2 SMNVEV (reference sequence). The CDR3 contains 13 residues. As DNA, the CDR3 is TGTGCCAGCTCAAACCCCGGGGGGGAGACCCAGTACTTC. Its translation is CASSNPGGETQYF.

The chain recombines TRBV24-1 with TRBJ2-4; 7 bases map to TRBD1. The CDR3 sequence is 14 residues long. V gave up 4 bases and J gave up 6 bases; unmatched junction bases: 5. CDR1 and CDR2 (germline): KGHDR, SFDVKD. The CDR3 region has the DNA TGTGCCACCAGTGACAAAGGACAGGCAAACATTCAGTACTTC. Residues: CATSDKGQANIQYF.

This chain uses TRBV11-2 with TRBJ1-1; D ambiguous. The CDR3 spans 16 residues. Germline V gene lookup returns CDR1 SGHAT and CDR2 FQNNGV. Deletions cut 6 bases from V and 3 bases from J, with 20 bases between. The CDR3 sequence: CASSPSAGLRDTEAFF. For the CDR3, the DNA is TGTGCCAGCAGTCCGTCCGCGGGCCTACGGGACACTGAAGCTTTCTTT.

The chain links TRBV7-9 to TRBJ2-3; TRBD1 matches at 11 bases. Germline V lookup: CDR1 SEHNR, CDR2 FQNEAQ (reference sequence). After removal of 3 bases from V and 5 bases from J, the junction contained 4 bases not matched to a gene. CDR3 size: 15 residues. The CDR3 nucleotides read TGTGCCAGCAGCTTGGACAGGGGGCATATAGATACGCAGTATTTT. It translates to CASSLDRGHIDTQYF.

The V call is TRBV5-5, the J call TRBJ2-2; D might be TRBD2 (6 bases). The CDR3 spans 16 residues. V shed 0 bases and J shed 5 bases, with 14 bases lying between them. The germline V gene has CDR1 SGHKS and CDR2 YYEKEE (reference sequence). For the CDR3, the DNA is TGTGCCAGCAGCTTGGGGCTCCTAGCGAGGACCGGGGAGCTGTTTTTT. It specifies CASSLGLLARTGELFF.

The chain is built from TRBV2 and TRBJ1-1; 7 nucleotides line up with TRBD1. With 3 bases clipped from V and 4 bases from J, the junction kept 8 bases outside the gene matches. There are 15 residues in the CDR3. The germline gives CDR1 SNHLY, CDR2 FYNNEI. The CDR3, as DNA: TGTGCCAGCAGTGAGACCACAGGGGCGAGCACTGAAGCTTTCTTT. It specifies CASSETTGASTEAFF.